The 3 T cell receptor beta chains listed next were all sequenced from one sample in a study of blood T cells in healthy people across ages. Next came a second PCR, run for about 6 to 12 cycles, which used a sample-barcoded 5' primer along with a J-beta primer mix. A single record per CDR3 protein comes from TCRdb applying MiXCR to the 5' RACE reads. The data show more than 1,400,000 distinct CDR3 sequences, roughly 40% seen once. Sequencing input: blood. These receptors were collected from a woman between 18 and 29 years old in good health.

The chain recombines TRBV7-2 with TRBJ2-5; the D gene is possibly TRBD2 (7 bases). Trimming shortened V by 8 bases and J by 11 bases, and 27 bases separated the two germline ends. The CDR3 sequence is 15 residues long. The germline CDR1 and CDR2 sequences are SGHTA and FQGNSA. In nucleotides, the CDR3 is TGTGCCAGCGGCCCGGGTGGGGGGGCCCACAATGAGCAGTACTTC. Protein: CASGPGGGAHNEQYF.

The chain carries TRBV18 and TRBJ2-1, with D uncertain. V was cut by 0 bases and J by 5 bases, with 17 bases left in between. The germline V gene has CDR1 KGHSH and CDR2 LQKENI. This CDR3 has 17 amino acids. The DNA of the CDR3 is TGTGCCAGCTCACCACCGACCAACGTCGGAGAAAACAATGAGCAGTTCTTC. It is translated as CASSPPTNVGENNEQFF.

The V call is TRBV12-3 or TRBV12-4, the J call TRBJ2-3; D might be TRBD2 (5 bases). This CDR3 spans 15 amino acids. V was trimmed by 7 bases and J by 7 bases, leaving 21 bases between them. The CDR3 nucleotides are TGTGCCAGCACCTTGGAACGAGCGGAAATTCATACGCAGTATTTT. Its protein product is CASTLERAEIHTQYF.